The 20 T cell receptor beta chains presented below share a single source sample, sequenced in a study of shared clonotypes between healthy human individuals. Generated by immunoSEQ multiplex PCR, the TCRdb table keeps only in-frame clones and is missing some. Found here are 2 million to 2.5 million clones, under 97% of them singletons; the top ten hold approximately 0.13%. Sample: naive CD4+ T cells sorted from blood. This sample's subset: CD45RA+ positively selected. These receptors came from a man aged 18-30 years in good health.

This rearrangement joins TRBV10-3 to TRBJ2-7, with D unresolved. CDR3 length: 13 residues. The germline gives CDR1 ENHRY, CDR2 SYGVKD. The V end was cut by 0 bases, the J end by 2 bases, with 5 bases between. CDR3 sequence reads: CAISESPTYEQYF. CDR3 nucleotides: TGTGCCATCAGTGAGTCCCCAACCTACGAGCAGTACTTC.

V usage is TRBV5-1 and J usage is TRBJ1-1, with TRBD1 as a possible D gene (6 bases). Trimming took 3 bases from V and 2 from J, leaving 14 bases between them. Germline V gene data show CDR1 as SGHRS and CDR2 as YFSETQ. The CDR3 totals 15 residues. CDR3 loop: CASSSGQILNTEAFF. The CDR3 DNA is TGCGCCAGCAGCTCCGGACAGATCCTAAACACTGAAGCTTTCTTT.

The chain is built from TRBV2 and TRBJ2-1; 8 nucleotides align to TRBD2. From germline, CDR1 is SNHLY and CDR2 FYNNEI. CDR3 length: 14 amino acids. V gave up 9 bases and J gave up 0 bases; unmatched junction bases: 4. The CDR3 here is CASVRGGSYNEQFF. CDR3 nucleotides: TGTGCCAGTGTCCGGGGGGGCTCCTACAATGAGCAGTTCTTC.

This sequence joins TRBV7-9 and TRBJ2-5; D is possibly TRBD2 (5 bases). This CDR3 has 16 amino acids. CDR1 is SEHNR and CDR2 is FQNEAQ in the germline V gene (reference sequence). Trimming took 1 base from V and 5 from J, leaving 17 bases between them. The DNA for the CDR3 is TGTGCCAGCAGCTTAGACTCTGGGGTCGGGATGGAGACCCAGTACTTC. Translation: CASSLDSGVGMETQYF.

The V call is TRBV4-1, the J call TRBJ1-3; TRBD1 agrees at 7 bases. With 6 bases clipped from V and 0 bases from J, the junction kept 5 bases outside the gene matches. Germline V gene data show CDR1 as MGHRA and CDR2 as YSYEKL. This CDR3 contains 15 residues. The CDR3 nucleotides read TGCGCCAGCAGTCGACAGGGTAGCTCTGGAAACACCATATATTTT. Its protein product is CASSRQGSSGNTIYF.

The chain recombines TRBV6-1 with TRBJ2-6, with 7 bases that match TRBD1. Germline V gene sequence: CDR1 MNHNS, CDR2 SASEGT. The CDR3 consists of 15 residues. The V and J ends lost 5 bases and 2 bases, in that order; junction bases with no gene match: 3. The DNA for the CDR3 is TGTGCCAGCAGTCCGACAGGGACTGGGGCCAACGTCCTGACTTTC. This codes for CASSPTGTGANVLTF.

The genes are TRBV23-1 and TRBJ1-2; TRBD1 is a possible D gene (6 bases). TRBV23-1 carries the ORF label, with uncertain function. This CDR3 has 12 residues. The V end was cut by 8 bases, the J end by 3 bases, with 10 bases between. As DNA, the CDR3 is TGCGCCAGCGGGGACACCGACTATGGCTACACCTTC. It codes for CASGDTDYGYTF.

V is TRBV7-8 and J is TRBJ2-5; 10 nucleotides align to TRBD1. With 5 bases clipped from V and 2 bases from J, the junction kept 5 bases outside the gene matches. CDR3 length equals 15 residues. The V gene's germline CDR1 is SGHVS and CDR2 FQNEAQ. The CDR3, as DNA: TGTGCCAGCAGCACGGGGGGACAGGGGCAAGAGACCCAGTACTTC. This encodes CASSTGGQGQETQYF.

The chain links TRBV5-1 to TRBJ1-1; D is uncertain. From germline, CDR1 is SGHRS and CDR2 YFSETQ. V shed 0 bases and J shed 0 bases, with 9 bases lying between them. The CDR3 sequence is 15 residues long. The CDR3 region has the DNA TGCGCCAGCAGCTTGGCGGACCCCATGAACACTGAAGCTTTCTTT. Translation gives CASSLADPMNTEAFF. Variable domain in full (rest from reference TRBV5-1 and TRBJ1-1): KAGVTQTPRYLIKTRGQQVTLSCSPISGHRSVSWYQQTPGQGLQFLFEYFSETQRNKGNFPGRFSGRQFSNSRSEMNVSTLELGDSALYLCASSLADPMNTEAFFGQGTRLTVV.

The V call is TRBV21-1, the J call TRBJ2-3; the table's TRBD2 call for D was not verified on the DNA. TRBV21-1 is listed as a pseudogene. The CDR3 has 15 amino acids. The CDR3 sequence is CASSKDLAPTDTQYF. In nucleotides, the CDR3 is TGTGCCAGCAGCAAAGATTTAGCCCCGACAGATACGCAGTATTTT.

The genes are TRBV6-4 and TRBJ1-2, with a possible D match to TRBD1 (5 bases). In germline, CDR1 is MRHNA, CDR2 SNTAGT. The V end was cut by 0 bases, the J end by 4 bases, with 12 bases between. The CDR3 is 15 residues long. CDR3: CASSDSWGWGYGYTF. The CDR3 DNA reads as TGTGCCAGCAGTGACTCATGGGGCTGGGGCTATGGCTACACCTTC.

The table lists this clone with a count of one. The CDR3, as DNA: TGTGCCAGCAGTTACTTTGCGGGAGGTGGGCACTACGAGCAGTACTTC. It translates to CASSYFAGGGHYEQYF. The chain recombines TRBV6-6 with TRBJ2-7, with TRBD2 matching 8 bases. The V segment lost 1 base and the J segment 3 bases; nucleotides outside the gene matches: 8. The germline V gene has CDR1 MNHNY and CDR2 SVGAGI (reference sequence). The CDR3 sequence is 16 residues long.

Regarding this clone: Other DNA variants within this sample encode the same CDR3. The chain couples TRBV11-2 to TRBJ2-3; 10 bases fit TRBD2. Germline CDR1 is SGHAT and CDR2 is FQNNGV. The length of the CDR3 is 15 residues. Trimming took 0 bases from V and 4 from J; bases not matched to a gene: 1. The CDR3: CASSLDGLAADTQYF. Written as DNA, the CDR3 is TGTGCCAGCAGCTTAGATGGACTAGCGGCAGATACGCAGTATTTT. Full variable domain (missing parts from reference TRBV11-2 and TRBJ2-3): EAGVAQSPRYKIIEKRQSVAFWCNPISGHATLYWYQQILGQGPKLLIQFQNNGVVDDSQLPKDRFSAERLKGVDSTLKIQPAKLEDSAVYLCASSLDGLAADTQYFGPGTRLTVL.

The count of this clone is one. The chain has TRBV9 and TRBJ2-3; D is unclear. CDR3 length: 14 amino acids. Germline lookup yields CDR1 SGDLS and CDR2 YYNGEE. V was clipped by 6 bases and J by 0 bases, with 11 bases between them. The CDR3 region is CASTLAASTDTQYF. The CDR3 coding sequence is TGTGCCAGCACCCTCGCAGCTAGCACAGATACGCAGTATTTT.

This sequence joins TRBV6-6 and TRBJ1-3, with D tentatively TRBD1 (5 bases). Between the trimmed V and J ends, which lost 4 bases and 1 base, there was a span of 8 bases. Germline lookup yields CDR1 MNHNY and CDR2 SVGAGI (reference sequence). This CDR3 has 14 amino acids. CDR3: CASSFGGSGNTIYF. The CDR3 DNA follows: TGTGCCAGCAGTTTCGGGGGGTCTGGAAACACCATATATTTT.

The chain is built from TRBV6-4 and TRBJ2-5; 7 positions agree with TRBD2. V shed 0 bases, J shed 5 bases, and the junction held 15 bases outside the gene matches. Germline V gene sequence: CDR1 MRHNA, CDR2 SNTAGT. The length of the CDR3 is 18 residues. As DNA, the CDR3 is TGTGCCAGCAGTGACTCGAGAATGGGACGGAGCGGGGAGGAGACCCAGTACTTC. Translation gives CASSDSRMGRSGEETQYF.

The rearrangement uses TRBV7-2 and TRBJ2-2, with D perhaps matching TRBD1 or TRBD2 (5 bases each). The CDR3 sequence is 14 residues long. Germline lookup yields CDR1 SGHTA and CDR2 FQGNSA. Trimming pared 5 bases from V and 3 bases from J, leaving 10 bases between. For the CDR3, the DNA is TGTGCCAGCAGCCGGGGACCAGACACCGGGGAGCTGTTTTTT. Translating gives CASSRGPDTGELFF. Combining the CDR3 with reference TRBV7-2 and TRBJ2-2 gives the whole variable domain GAGVSQSPSNKVTEKGKDVELRCDPISGHTALYWYRQSLGQGLEFLIYFQGNSAPDKSGLPSDRFSAERTGGSVSTLTIQRTQQEDSAVYLCASSRGPDTGELFFGEGSRLTVL.

On this clone: This specimen includes other DNA sequences encoding the same CDR3. V is TRBV7-2 and J is TRBJ1-5; TRBD1 aligns across 8 bases. Per germline, CDR1 SGHTA and CDR2 FQGNSA. Trimming cost V 5 bases and J 4 bases; bases outside gene matches: 4. CDR3 length equals 14 residues. CDR3 loop: CASSPGTGNQPQHF. Written as DNA, the CDR3 is TGTGCCAGCAGCCCCGGGACAGGAAATCAGCCCCAGCATTTT.

The chain carries TRBV6-1 and TRBJ1-2, with TRBD1 identical over 12 bases. V gave up 6 bases and J gave up 7 bases; unmatched junction bases: 9. The CDR3 loop spans 15 amino acids. Per germline, CDR1 MNHNS and CDR2 SASEGT. CDR3 coding DNA: TGTGCCAGCAGGACCCCGGGACAGGGGGCGGGTGGCTACACCTTC. Protein product: CASRTPGQGAGGYTF.

The chain is built from TRBV19 and TRBJ2-7, with TRBD2 as a possible D gene (5 bases). Germline V gene lookup returns CDR1 LNHDA and CDR2 SQIVND (reference sequence). The germline V and J ends were trimmed by 3 bases and 3 bases, with 15 bases remaining between them. CDR3 length equals 15 residues. As DNA, the CDR3 is TGTGCCAGTAGTATTATTTTTGGACTGCACTACGAGCAGTACTTC. It specifies CASSIIFGLHYEQYF.